Listed below are T cell receptor beta chains from one sample, sequenced in a study of Graves' ophthalmopathy and Graves' hyperthyroidism. TCRdb re-called the multiplex PCR reads with MiXCR, one entry per CDR3 protein. The top ten hold 1.6% of the sample, which has nearly 400,000 distinct CDR3 sequences, around 17% seen once. Sequencing was done on a sample of peripheral blood. These receptors all come from a woman between 18 and 29 years old with Graves' ophthalmopathy. The CDR3 runs from the conserved cysteine through the conserved F or W. The order of the fields is V gene, D gene, clone size, J gene, CDR3 DNA, CDR3 protein. D genes are given only for firm matches. Clone sizes are given selectively: once, few, many, or a class where the clone is expanded.

V gene: TRBV9
D gene: NA
clone size: many
J gene: TRBJ1-1
CDR3 DNA: TGCGCCAGCAGCGTCGGACAGATGAACACTGAAGCTTTCTTT
CDR3 protein: CASSVGQMNTEAFF

V gene: TRBV27
D gene: NA
clone size: many
J gene: TRBJ2-5
CDR3 DNA: TGTGCCAGCAGTTTATGGTGGGACGACCAAGAGACCCAGTACTTC
CDR3 protein: CASSLWWDDQETQYF

V gene: TRBV7-6
D gene: NA
clone size: many
J gene: TRBJ2-7
CDR3 DNA: TGTGCCAGCAGCTTATACGGGGAAAGCTACGAGCAGTACTTC
CDR3 protein: CASSLYGESYEQYF

V gene: TRBV6-5
D gene: NA
clone size: many
J gene: TRBJ1-6
CDR3 DNA: TGTGCCAGCAGTTCAGGGGCCGAGTATTCACCCCTCCACTTT
CDR3 protein: CASSSGAEYSPLHF

V gene: TRBV12-3/TRBV12-4
D gene: NA
clone size: many
J gene: TRBJ2-7
CDR3 DNA: TGTGCCAGCAGTAAGGGGCTACAAGGGCGGCCGAGCTCCTACGAGCAGTACTTC
CDR3 protein: CASSKGLQGRPSSYEQYF

V gene: TRBV7-3
D gene: TRBD2
clone size: many
J gene: TRBJ2-5
CDR3 DNA: TGTGCCAGCAGCCCCACGGGACTAGCGGGAGGGCACGAAGAGACCCAGTACTTC
CDR3 protein: CASSPTGLAGGHEETQYF

V gene: TRBV6-4
D gene: NA
clone size: many
J gene: TRBJ1-5
CDR3 DNA: TGTGCCAGCAGTGACCACTGGGCAGGCTATAGCAATCAGCCCCAGCATTTT
CDR3 protein: CASSDHWAGYSNQPQHF

V gene: TRBV7-2
D gene: NA
clone size: many
J gene: TRBJ1-6
CDR3 DNA: TGTGCCAGCAGCTTAGTGGGGGGGAATTCACCCCTCCACTTT
CDR3 protein: CASSLVGGNSPLHF

V gene: TRBV11-3
D gene: TRBD1
clone size: NA
J gene: TRBJ1-1
CDR3 DNA: TGTGCCAGCACCAAGCAGGGGGGCTCGAACACTGAAGCTTTCTTT
CDR3 protein: CASTKQGGSNTEAFF

V gene: TRBV30
D gene: NA
clone size: many
J gene: TRBJ2-7
CDR3 DNA: TGTGCCTGGAGCGTACCACAAGGGGTTAGAGAGCAGTACTTC
CDR3 protein: CAWSVPQGVREQYF

V gene: TRBV9
D gene: NA
clone size: many
J gene: TRBJ1-1
CDR3 DNA: TGTGCCAGCAGCGTATCTCATCACGGGAACACTGAAGCTTTCTTT
CDR3 protein: CASSVSHHGNTEAFF

V gene: TRBV7-3
D gene: NA
clone size: many
J gene: TRBJ1-6
CDR3 DNA: TGTGCCAGCAGCTTACGAGGGGGGGCGCCGTATAATTCACCCCTCCACTTT
CDR3 protein: CASSLRGGAPYNSPLHF

V gene: TRBV6-1
D gene: NA
clone size: once
J gene: TRBJ2-2
CDR3 DNA: TGTGCCGGAAGTGCCGGGACAACGAACACCGGGGAGCTGTTTTTT
CDR3 protein: CAGSAGTTNTGELFF

V gene: TRBV6-2/TRBV6-3
D gene: NA
clone size: many
J gene: TRBJ2-7
CDR3 DNA: TGTGCCAGCAGTTACTCCAACTCCTACGAGCAGTACTTC
CDR3 protein: CASSYSNSYEQYF

V gene: TRBV7-9
D gene: TRBD1
clone size: many
J gene: TRBJ1-2
CDR3 DNA: TGTGCCAGCAGCCCTTACGGGACAGGTCTTGGGGTCTACACCTTC
CDR3 protein: CASSPYGTGLGVYTF

V gene: TRBV6-1
D gene: TRBD1
clone size: NA
J gene: TRBJ1-1
CDR3 DNA: TGTGCCAGCAGCCCCGACAGGGGGCGCGGGACTGAAGCTTTCTTT
CDR3 protein: CASSPDRGRGTEAFF

V gene: TRBV15
D gene: TRBD1
clone size: many
J gene: TRBJ2-4
CDR3 DNA: TGTGCCACCAGCCCTAAGGACAGGGAGACCAAAAACATTCAGTACTTC
CDR3 protein: CATSPKDRETKNIQYF

V gene: TRBV20-1
D gene: NA
clone size: NA
J gene: TRBJ2-7
CDR3 DNA: TGCAGTGCACCCCAGTTGGGACTTATCGAGCAGTACTTC
CDR3 protein: CSAPQLGLIEQYF

V gene: TRBV6-5
D gene: NA
clone size: NA
J gene: TRBJ2-7
CDR3 DNA: TGTGCCAGCAGTTACATGGCGGGTCTGTCCTACGAGCAGTACTTC
CDR3 protein: CASSYMAGLSYEQYF

V gene: TRBV20-1
D gene: TRBD1
clone size: many
J gene: TRBJ2-4
CDR3 DNA: TGCAGTGCCACCGGACAGGGGAAGAAAAACATTCAGTACTTC
CDR3 protein: CSATGQGKKNIQYF

V gene: TRBV6-5
D gene: TRBD1
clone size: many
J gene: TRBJ1-3
CDR3 DNA: TGTGCCAGCAGTTTACAGGGGGCGAAAGGAAACACCATATATTTT
CDR3 protein: CASSLQGAKGNTIYF

V gene: TRBV7-2
D gene: NA
clone size: NA
J gene: TRBJ2-7
CDR3 DNA: TGTGCCAGCACTCAAGACTTTAGCTCCTACGAGCAGTACTTC
CDR3 protein: CASTQDFSSYEQYF